Listed here are 25 T cell receptor beta chains from one sample, sequenced in a study of cytomegalovirus exposure and HLA in healthy donors. Clones were sequenced by immunoSEQ multiplex PCR, and TCRdb holds only the in-frame ones, with some missing. This table holds 90,000 or so clones, about 85% found once. Sequencing was carried out using PBMCs. Source of these receptors: a man younger than 30 in good health and CMV-seropositive.

The chain combines TRBV4-1 with TRBJ2-1; D remains ambiguous. The CDR3 is 16 residues long. CDR1 MGHRA and CDR2 YSYEKL come from the germline V gene. Trimming took off 0 bases at V and 0 bases at J, with 9 bases between the two ends. CDR3 nucleotides: TGCGCCAGCAGCCAAGAAACTCCTAGCTCCTACAATGAGCAGTTCTTC. Its protein product is CASSQETPSSYNEQFF.

The chain has TRBV10-3 and TRBJ2-5, with a weak D call TRBD2 (6 bases). The CDR3 consists of 14 residues. Germline V gene data show CDR1 as ENHRY and CDR2 as SYGVKD. Trimming left V 2 bases short and J 5 bases short, with 12 bases between. This CDR3 reads CAISEGGRSETQYF. The CDR3 DNA reads TGTGCCATCAGTGAGGGGGGGAGGAGCGAGACCCAGTACTTC.

This clone showed up just once. This chain joins TRBV7-9 and TRBJ1-5; weak D call: TRBD1 (5 bases). The CDR3 extends over 13 amino acids. V was shortened by 0 bases and J by 6 bases, with 6 bases between the two germline ends. CDR1 SEHNR and CDR2 FQNEAQ come from the germline V gene (reference sequence). CDR3 region: CASSLAQGQPQHF. The CDR3 nucleotides are TGTGCCAGCAGCTTAGCGCAGGGTCAGCCCCAGCATTTT.

This rearrangement joins TRBV9 to TRBJ1-1, with D possibly being TRBD1 (5 bases). From germline, CDR1 is SGDLS and CDR2 YYNGEE. V was trimmed by 7 bases and J by 0 bases, leaving 16 bases between them. The length of the CDR3 is 15 residues. CDR3 region: CASLPGDSMNTEAFF. CDR3 nucleotide sequence: TGTGCCAGCTTACCGGGGGACTCCATGAACACTGAAGCTTTCTTT.

The chain uses TRBV19 and TRBJ1-5; 11 nucleotides agree with TRBD1. The germline V gene encodes CDR1 LNHDA and CDR2 SQIVND (reference sequence). The CDR3 totals 14 residues. V gave up 5 bases and J gave up 7 bases; unmatched junction bases: 4. CDR3 sequence: CASSRTGGRQPQHF. CDR3 DNA sequence: TGTGCCAGTAGTCGGACAGGGGGCCGACAGCCCCAGCATTTT.

This sequence joins TRBV11-1 and TRBJ2-5, with 7 bases lining up with TRBD1. CDR1 and CDR2 (germline): SGHAT, FQDESV (reference sequence). This CDR3 region has 15 residues. With V trimmed by 1 base and J by 2 bases, 4 bases remained unmatched. The CDR3 DNA is TGTGCCAGCAGCTTAGGTAGGGGGCTGCAAGAGACCCAGTACTTC. Translation gives CASSLGRGLQETQYF. The whole variable domain, remainder taken from reference TRBV11-1 and TRBJ2-5, is EAEVAQSPRYKITEKSQAVAFWCDPISGHATLYWYRQILGQGPELLVQFQDESVVDDSQLPKDRFSAERLKGVDSTLKIQPAELGDSAMYLCASSLGRGLQETQYFGPGTRLLVL.

V gene TRBV28 combines with J gene TRBJ1-5; no clear D gene. Germline CDR1 is MDHEN and CDR2 is SYDVKM. Trimming removed 3 bases from V and 3 bases from J, with 9 bases in between. There are 14 residues in the CDR3. The CDR3 DNA follows: TGTGCCAGCAGTTTGCACAGCCCCAATCAGCCCCAGCATTTT. As protein: CASSLHSPNQPQHF.

The chain uses TRBV5-1 and TRBJ2-3; D is undetermined. This CDR3 has 16 residues. Germline values: CDR1 SGHRS, CDR2 YFSETQ. V shed 0 bases and J shed 2 bases, with 13 bases lying between them. The CDR3 DNA sequence: TGCGCCAGCAGCTTGGCAGGCAATATTAACACAGATACGCAGTATTTT. It encodes CASSLAGNINTDTQYF.

The chain uses TRBV5-6 and TRBJ1-5; no clear D gene. The CDR3 is 14 residues long. With 0 bases removed from V and 4 bases from J, the gap between germline ends came to 8 bases. Germline V lookup: CDR1 SGHDT, CDR2 YYEEEE. The CDR3 reads CASSLGALNQPQHF. The CDR3 nucleotides are TGTGCCAGCAGCTTGGGAGCCTTAAATCAGCCCCAGCATTTT.

CDR3 in amino acids: CAISEPGDADTQYF. The CDR3 DNA follows: TGTGCCATCAGTGAGCCCGGGGATGCAGATACGCAGTATTTT. This chain links TRBV10-3 with TRBJ2-3; D perhaps matches TRBD2 (5 bases). Germline V CDR1 and CDR2: ENHRY, SYGVKD. V was trimmed by 2 bases and J by 4 bases, leaving 10 bases between them. The CDR3 is made up of 14 amino acids.

This chain connects TRBV4-1 to TRBJ1-4; 9 bases line up with TRBD1. The CDR3 contains 18 residues. Trimming cost V 3 bases and J 6 bases; bases outside gene matches: 14. From germline, CDR1 is MGHRA and CDR2 YSYEKL. The CDR3 spells CASSQRGYQQGAYEKLFF. In DNA form, the CDR3 reads TGCGCCAGCAGCCAGAGGGGATATCAACAGGGGGCCTATGAAAAACTGTTTTTT.

The chain links TRBV10-1 to TRBJ2-5; D is perhaps TRBD1 (6 bases). Trimming took off 8 bases at V and 1 base at J, with 11 bases between the two ends. The CDR3 covers 13 residues. Germline CDR1 and CDR2: WNHNN and SYGVQD (reference sequence). Here the CDR3 DNA reads TGCGCCAGCCTGGGGGACACCCAAGAGACCCAGTACTTC. It codes for CASLGDTQETQYF.

The chain is built from TRBV6-1 and TRBJ2-7; D possibly corresponds to TRBD1 (5 bases). Trimming shortened V by 6 bases and J by 2 bases, and 17 bases separated the two germline ends. Germline CDR1 reads MNHNS; CDR2 reads SASEGT. This CDR3 is built from 15 residues. CDR3 sequence reads: CASRPQAMDTYEQYF. The CDR3 DNA follows: TGTGCCAGCAGGCCACAGGCAATGGATACCTACGAGCAGTACTTC.

This rearrangement joins TRBV15 to TRBJ2-3; maybe TRBD1 (6 bases). The V end was cut by 0 bases, the J end by 3 bases, with 13 bases between. Germline CDR1 reads LNHNV; CDR2 reads YYDKDF (reference sequence). The CDR3 is 16 amino acids. The CDR3: CATSRDTGLRTDTQYF. The CDR3 DNA is TGTGCCACCAGCAGAGATACAGGGCTGAGGACAGATACGCAGTATTTT.

The V gene is TRBV7-9, the J gene TRBJ2-7; 8 bases map to TRBD1. The trim removed 1 base at V and 0 bases at J, leaving 8 bases unmatched. The CDR3 runs to 17 residues. The germline V gene has CDR1 SEHNR and CDR2 FQNEAQ (reference sequence). The CDR3 coding sequence is TGTGCCAGCAGCTTAGGGACAGGGTCCCCCCACTCCTACGAGCAGTACTTC. It specifies CASSLGTGSPHSYEQYF.

The CDR3 loop is CAIKGTGDYNEQFF. CDR3 DNA sequence: TGTGCCATCAAGGGGACAGGGGATTACAATGAGCAGTTCTTC. The J gene is TRBJ2-1, the V gene TRBV10-3; 10 nucleotides agree with TRBD1. The V segment lost 7 bases and the J segment 4 bases; nucleotides outside the gene matches: 4. The CDR3 has 14 residues. Germline V lookup: CDR1 ENHRY, CDR2 SYGVKD.

This clone was seen only a few times. In DNA form, the CDR3 reads TGTGCCAGCAGCTTATCGTCCGGGACAGGGGTTTCCGAGCAGTACGTC. It translates to CASSLSSGTGVSEQYV. The gene calls are TRBV7-2 and TRBJ2-7, with 10 bases lining up with TRBD1. Germline-derived CDR1 and CDR2 are SGHTA and FQGNSA. This CDR3 spans 16 amino acids. Losses at the gene ends were 2 bases for V and 6 bases for J; bases not matched to a gene: 10.

This chain uses TRBV30 with TRBJ1-5; possibly TRBD1 for D (6 bases). Germline CDR1 reads GTSNPN; CDR2 reads SVGIG (reference sequence). Trimming took off 2 bases at V and 0 bases at J, with 23 bases between the two ends. There are 19 residues in the CDR3. CDR3 protein: CAWSTGGHGAEYSNQPQHF. The CDR3 bases are TGTGCCTGGAGTACGGGGGGACATGGGGCCGAATATAGCAATCAGCCCCAGCATTTT. The full variable domain, with the rest looked up from reference TRBV30 and TRBJ1-5, is SQTIHQWPATLVQPVGSPLSLECTVEGTSNPNLYWYRQAAGRGLQLLFYSVGIGQISSEVPQNLSASRPQDRQFILSSKKLLLSDSGFYLCAWSTGGHGAEYSNQPQHFGDGTRLSIL.

The rearrangement links TRBV7-9 to TRBJ2-1; TRBD2 aligns across 9 bases. V shed 1 base, J shed 1 base, and the junction held 5 bases outside the gene matches. Germline V lookup: CDR1 SEHNR, CDR2 FQNEAQ (reference sequence). The CDR3 extends over 17 amino acids. The CDR3 DNA sequence: TGTGCCAGCAGCTTAGTCCCTAGCGGGATATCCTACAATGAGCAGTTCTTC. Its translation is CASSLVPSGISYNEQFF.

The chain has TRBV28 and TRBJ1-5; TRBD1 agrees at 8 bases. The junction had 7 bases not matched to a gene; V was cut back by 4 bases and J by 5 bases. This CDR3 has 15 residues. The germline gives CDR1 MDHEN, CDR2 SYDVKM. The CDR3 reads CASSSSRGLDQPQHF. CDR3 DNA sequence: TGTGCCAGCAGTTCAAGCAGGGGGCTAGATCAGCCCCAGCATTTT. The variable domain in full, with the rest retrieved from reference TRBV28 and TRBJ1-5, is DVKVTQSSRYLVKRTGEKVFLECVQDMDHENMFWYRQDPGLGLRLIYFSYDVKMKEKGDIPEGYSVSREKKERFSLILESASTNQTSMYLCASSSSRGLDQPQHFGDGTRLSIL.

This clone has just one count. For the CDR3, the DNA is TGTGCCAGCAGTCCGGACCTGGGACAGGGGGCATGGCAGCCCCAGCATTTT. Translating gives CASSPDLGQGAWQPQHF. V and J are TRBV28 and TRBJ1-5, with TRBD1 matching over 12 bases. There are 17 residues in the CDR3. Germline assignment: CDR1 MDHEN and CDR2 SYDVKM. Unmatched junction bases numbered 12, after V lost 5 bases and J lost 7 bases.

The chain uses TRBV10-2 and TRBJ2-1; 12 nucleotides align to TRBD2. CDR1 WSHSY and CDR2 SAAADI come from the germline V gene. The CDR3 covers 15 residues. Losses at the gene ends were 6 bases for V and 3 bases for J; bases not matched to a gene: 3. CDR3 DNA sequence: TGCGCCAGCAGACTAGCGGGAGGATTCTACAATGAGCAGTTCTTC. Translating gives CASRLAGGFYNEQFF.

The CDR3 protein is CASSQERVNTEAFF. CDR3 nucleotide sequence: TGCGCCAGCAGCCAAGAACGAGTAAACACTGAAGCTTTCTTT. V is TRBV4-1 and J is TRBJ1-1; no reliable D call. Trimming took 0 bases from V and 2 from J, leaving 7 bases between them. Germline V gene sequence: CDR1 MGHRA, CDR2 YSYEKL. There are 14 residues in the CDR3.

The chain's CDR3 is CASSHSIRKFYGYTF. DNA of the CDR3: TGTGCCAGCAGCCATTCCATCAGGAAATTTTATGGCTACACCTTC. J is TRBJ1-2 and V is TRBV7-9; D is unresolved. The V end lost 5 bases, the J end lost 5 bases, and 18 bases lay between the germline ends. The CDR3 contains 15 residues. Looked up from germline, CDR1 is SEHNR and CDR2 is FQNEAQ (reference sequence).

V is TRBV11-2 and J is TRBJ2-3, with TRBD2 identical over 10 bases. The CDR3 sequence is 16 residues long. Germline CDR1 and CDR2: SGHAT and FQNNGV. V lost 5 bases and J lost 2; bases outside the gene matches: 7. CDR3 sequence reads: CASSPSGTSATDTQYF. CDR3 sequence (DNA): TGTGCCAGCAGCCCCTCCGGGACTAGCGCCACAGATACGCAGTATTTT.